Shown below are 13 T cell receptor beta chains from a single sample sequenced in a study of shared clonotypes between healthy human individuals. Data came from immunoSEQ multiplex PCR; TCRdb stores just in-frame clones and leaves some out. The sample records millions of clones, 95% being singletons. The specimen sequenced was naive CD4+ T cells sorted from blood. The sample's subset: CD45RA+ positively selected. The source is a man aged 18 to 29 in good health.

V and J are TRBV18 and TRBJ1-2, with 8 bases fitting TRBD1. V gave up 3 bases and J gave up 6 bases; unmatched junction bases: 6. Per the germline V gene, CDR1 is KGHSH and CDR2 is LQKENI. CDR3 size: 14 residues. The CDR3 DNA reads as TGTGCCAGCTCACCCTCCCAGACAGGGGATGGCTACACCTTC. Encoded protein: CASSPSQTGDGYTF.

As for this clone: At the DNA level, this CDR3 is encoded by other sequences in the same sample as well. The chain is built from TRBV7-9 and TRBJ2-3; TRBD2 is a possible D gene (5 bases). CDR3 length: 12 amino acids. Germline loops: CDR1 SEHNR, CDR2 FQNEAQ (reference sequence). V lost 5 bases, J lost 4 bases, and 7 bases lay in between. The chain's CDR3 is CASSLEADTQYF. The CDR3, as DNA: TGTGCCAGCAGCCTGGAGGCAGATACGCAGTATTTT.

The rearrangement joins TRBV29-1 to TRBJ1-2, with 9 bases aligning to TRBD1. With 3 bases clipped from V and 7 bases from J, the junction kept 3 bases outside the gene matches. CDR1 and CDR2 from the germline V gene are SQVTM and ANQGSEA. The CDR3 runs to 12 residues. The CDR3 nucleotides are TGCAGCGTTGAGGGACAGGGCTCTGGCTACACCTTC. As protein: CSVEGQGSGYTF. Combining the CDR3 with reference TRBV29-1 and TRBJ1-2 gives the whole variable domain SAVISQKPSRDICQRGTSLTIQCQVDSQVTMMFWYRQQPGQSLTLIATANQGSEATYESGFVIDKFPISRPNLTFSTLTVSNMSPEDSSIYLCSVEGQGSGYTFGSGTRLTVV.

The chain joins TRBV10-3 to TRBJ1-2, with D tentatively TRBD1 (6 bases). The length of the CDR3 is 15 residues. The V gene lost 0 bases and the J gene lost 4 bases, with 12 bases spanning the gap. Germline CDR1 and CDR2: ENHRY and SYGVKD. Written as DNA, the CDR3 is TGTGCCATCAGTGAGTCGACAGGTTCGTTCTATGGCTACACCTTC. Translation gives CAISESTGSFYGYTF.

The V and J genes are TRBV6-1 and TRBJ1-5, with D possibly TRBD1 on 5 matching bases. Trimming pared 4 bases from V and 6 bases from J, leaving 10 bases between. CDR1 MNHNS and CDR2 SASEGT come from the germline V gene. The CDR3 length is 13 residues. The CDR3 coding sequence is TGTGCCAGCAGTGGACAGCTAAGTCAGCCCCAGCATTTT. It yields the protein CASSGQLSQPQHF.

The chain has TRBV12-5 and TRBJ2-1; D gene uncertain. CDR1 is LGHNT, CDR2 FRNRAP, per germline. The V end lost 0 bases, the J end lost 8 bases, and 5 bases lay between the germline ends. The CDR3 is 12 residues long. CDR3 nucleotide sequence: TGTGCTAGTGGTTTGGTCCTGCATGAGCAGTTCTTC. Its translation: CASGLVLHEQFF.

V is TRBV9 and J is TRBJ2-5; TRBD2 aligns across 7 bases. After removal of 0 bases from V and 2 bases from J, the junction contained 10 bases not matched to a gene. The length of the CDR3 is 17 residues. The germline V gene has CDR1 SGDLS and CDR2 YYNGEE. This CDR3 reads CASSVDPPGGGQETQYF. The CDR3 bases are TGTGCCAGCAGCGTAGACCCGCCGGGAGGAGGGCAAGAGACCCAGTACTTC.

In its sample, this clone was seen once. The J gene is TRBJ1-2, the V gene TRBV9; a weak D match, TRBD1 (6 bases). Germline lookup yields CDR1 SGDLS and CDR2 YYNGEE. This CDR3 spans 16 amino acids. V was clipped by 3 bases and J by 5 bases, with 20 bases between them. In DNA form, the CDR3 reads TGTGCCAGCAGCGCCTCCAGGGCCTCAGGGGCTTATGGCTACACCTTC. It translates to CASSASRASGAYGYTF.

The chain uses TRBV10-3 and TRBJ1-1; 7 bases agree with TRBD1. With V trimmed by 3 bases and J by 5 bases, 12 bases remained unmatched. This CDR3 has 16 amino acids. The germline gives CDR1 ENHRY, CDR2 SYGVKD. In nucleotides, the CDR3 is TGTGCCATCAGTGACGGGTCGGTCAGGGGGGAGACTGAAGCTTTCTTT. Residues: CAISDGSVRGETEAFF.

The V call is TRBV6-1, the J call TRBJ2-1; TRBD1 matches at 9 bases. V was clipped by 8 bases and J by 4 bases; unmatched bases: 6. From germline, CDR1 is MNHNS and CDR2 SASEGT. The CDR3 is 14 residues long. CDR3 in DNA: TGTGCCAGCTTCCGGGACAGGGCATACAATGAGCAGTTCTTC. Amino acid sequence: CASFRDRAYNEQFF.

The chain is built from TRBV4-1 and TRBJ2-5; the D gene is possibly TRBD1 (5 bases). The V end was cut by 0 bases, the J end by 6 bases, with 14 bases between. This CDR3 region has 15 residues. From germline, CDR1 is MGHRA and CDR2 YSYEKL. In DNA, the CDR3 is TGCGCCAGCAGCCAAGAGGGGCTGGGCGAGCAGACCCAGTACTTC. Translation: CASSQEGLGEQTQYF.

The V gene is TRBV2, the J gene TRBJ2-3; D is perhaps TRBD1 (6 bases). Germline assignment: CDR1 SNHLY and CDR2 FYNNEI. Trimming cost V 4 bases and J 2 bases, with 16 bases left between them. This CDR3 is built from 16 residues. The CDR3 bases are TGTGCCAGCAGTGCCCCCCTGAGGGGGTCCACAGATACGCAGTATTTT. This sequence encodes CASSAPLRGSTDTQYF. The whole variable domain, filled in from reference TRBV2 and TRBJ2-3, reads EPEVTQTPSHQVTQMGQEVILRCVPISNHLYFYWYRQILGQKVEFLVSFYNNEISEKSEIFDDQFSVERPDGSNFTLKIRSTKLEDSAMYFCASSAPLRGSTDTQYFGPGTRLTVL.

V is TRBV4-2 and J is TRBJ1-4, with 9 bases matching TRBD1. Germline CDR1 reads LGHNA; CDR2 reads YNFKEQ. This CDR3 is 16 amino acids long. V lost 5 bases, J lost 3 bases, and 7 bases stayed unmatched. This CDR3 reads CASSEVGTGPNEKLFF. Written as DNA, the CDR3 is TGTGCCAGCAGCGAGGTAGGGACAGGGCCTAATGAAAAACTGTTTTTT.